Described below is a single T cell receptor (beta chain) sequence and its context. The antigen this receptor binds is unknown. No clone much larger than this one lies a single base away; base qualities are absent. TCRbeta CDR3 regions were amplified from genomic DNA by means of the immunoSEQ Assay, a bias-controlled multiplex PCR. Concerning the study's data processing: The number of nucleated cells in each sample was estimated by amplification of reference gene primers within the assay. To quantify the absolute abundance of each unique TCRbeta CDR3 rearrangement, sequence reads were collapsed and filtered. For each sample, productive Simpson clonality was calculated by taking the square root of Simpson's diversity index across productive rearrangements. The table comes from immuneACCESS by way of TCRdb, which keeps in-frame sequences with V and J called. Part of the clones is missing from these tables; in studies checked, under half for an unresolved V gene and the rest for unknown reasons. From that table come the V and J calls and clone size; the DNA was used to work out D and trimming. The sample table lists about 260,000 clones, 80% to 90% of them with a count of one. The ten largest clones capture over 3.5% of the sample.

Per the germline V gene (reference sequence), LNHDA is the CDR1 and SQIVND is the CDR2. V and J are trimmed by 5 bases and 5 bases, and the gene matches miss 5 bases of the junction. The CDR3 spans 15 residues, from the cysteine through the phenylalanine. The sequence is cut down to CDR3 DNA, 45 bases in frame from base 1. Whole blood was collected in K2EDTA tubes by collaborating institutions according to the institutions' own protocols. For TCRbeta analysis, collaborators shipped samples in one of three forms: frozen whole blood, isolated PBMCs, or DNA extracted from either of those sample types. This entry comes from a study of blood T cell repertoires in COVID-19 (dated by TCRdb to about 2020). With regard to the full study: Samples from collaborators originated in the United States, Italy and Spain and spanned both the acute and convalescent phases of COVID-19. The material from the prospective study consisted of cDNA or gDNA derived from T cells, B-cell-depleted T cells, or PBMCs. Deeply sampled blood TCRbeta repertoires from subjects exposed to, actively infected with, or recovered from COVID-19 were included in the dataset. The repertoires were released in a freely available public database meant as a resource for research on the immune response to SARS-CoV-2. The samples were drawn from two sources: the first 160 participants of the ongoing ImmuneRACE study, and approximately 1,300 subjects contributed by 6 global collaborators. Nearly every sample came with metadata listing a de-identified subject ID, COVID-19 status, age in years and sex. Where available, HLA class I and class II types were taken from metadata supplied by the sample provider and were not determined by assay-based typing. Study-wide findings and limitations: Clinical and demographic metadata were provided uncurated, with the amount varying by source and participant.

The clonotype comes from a woman aged 40 to 50 with acute or convalescent COVID-19. Sequenced sample: peripheral blood. This sequence uses TRBV19 and TRBJ2-2, with 10 bases in between that match TRBD1. The CDR3 corresponds to CASSETGQGTGELFF. In nucleotides, the sequence is TGTGCCAGTAGTGAAACGGGACAGGGGACCGGGGAGCTGTTTTTT.